These T cell receptor beta chains were read from a single sample in a study of CD8 T cells in Susac syndrome. Each CDR3 protein is one row after TCRdb ran MiXCR on the immunoSEQ multiplex PCR reads. The data hold more than 150,000 distinct CDR3 sequences, with around 95% observed a single time. Specimen: CD8+ T cells from PBMCs. The receptors come from a human donor with multiple sclerosis. CDR3s include the opening cysteine and the closing phenylalanine or tryptophan.

J gene: TRBJ2-2
V gene: TRBV30
CDR3 length: 13
CDR3 protein: CAWSATDTGELFF

J gene: TRBJ2-5
V gene: TRBV12-3/TRBV12-4
CDR3 length: 11
CDR3 protein: CASRRSETQYF

J gene: TRBJ1-3
V gene: TRBV7-8
CDR3 length: 14
CDR3 protein: CASSLDPGGNTIYF

J gene: TRBJ2-7
V gene: TRBV19
CDR3 length: 15
CDR3 protein: CASSTRQGTSNEQYF

J gene: TRBJ1-1
V gene: TRBV5-1
CDR3 length: 14
CDR3 protein: CASSLGQGETEAFF

J gene: TRBJ1-5
V gene: TRBV20-1
CDR3 length: 12
CDR3 protein: CSALPAGQPQHF

J gene: TRBJ2-7
V gene: TRBV12-3/TRBV12-4
CDR3 length: 14
CDR3 protein: CASSPGTGLHEQYF

J gene: TRBJ1-5
V gene: TRBV12-3/TRBV12-4
CDR3 length: 14
CDR3 protein: CASSHRDRNQPQHF

J gene: TRBJ2-5
V gene: TRBV12-3/TRBV12-4
CDR3 length: 14
CDR3 protein: CASRGDRQVETQYF

J gene: TRBJ2-7
V gene: TRBV28
CDR3 length: 16
CDR3 protein: CASSKVGQGALYEQYF

J gene: TRBJ2-4
V gene: TRBV11-2
CDR3 length: 13
CDR3 protein: CASSLRQLNIQYF

J gene: TRBJ2-1
V gene: TRBV20-1
CDR3 length: 15
CDR3 protein: CSAKTRRTAYNEQFF

J gene: TRBJ2-7
V gene: TRBV5-1
CDR3 length: 14
CDR3 protein: CASSQYQGRYEQYF

J gene: TRBJ2-7
V gene: TRBV29-1
CDR3 length: 11
CDR3 protein: CSVSDRVEQYF

J gene: TRBJ2-1
V gene: TRBV28
CDR3 length: 13
CDR3 protein: CASTRRVYNEQFF

J gene: TRBJ1-2
V gene: TRBV29-1
CDR3 length: 13
CDR3 protein: CSVEPLGTVGYTF

J gene: TRBJ1-2
V gene: TRBV11-2
CDR3 length: 13
CDR3 protein: CASSSGRSYGYTF

J gene: TRBJ2-7
V gene: TRBV7-9
CDR3 length: 15
CDR3 protein: CASSLLATRSYEQYF

J gene: TRBJ2-3
V gene: TRBV14
CDR3 length: 13
CDR3 protein: CASSQVMGDTQYF

J gene: TRBJ2-1
V gene: TRBV30
CDR3 length: 14
CDR3 protein: CAWAGGTGVREQFF

J gene: TRBJ2-5
V gene: TRBV13
CDR3 length: 16
CDR3 protein: CASSLDSGGRQETQYF

J gene: TRBJ2-6
V gene: TRBV6-6
CDR3 length: 16
CDR3 protein: CASQGDRGRGANVLTF

J gene: TRBJ2-1
V gene: TRBV11-2
CDR3 length: 15
CDR3 protein: CASSLNAGGGNEQFF

J gene: TRBJ2-5
V gene: TRBV7-6
CDR3 length: 12
CDR3 protein: CASSLGNRGQYF

J gene: TRBJ1-4
V gene: TRBV27
CDR3 length: 15
CDR3 protein: CASSTLRTVNEKLFF

J gene: TRBJ2-7
V gene: TRBV25-1
CDR3 length: 13
CDR3 protein: CATGTGAAYEQYF

J gene: TRBJ2-1
V gene: TRBV15
CDR3 length: 16
CDR3 protein: CATSRVRAGGNNEQFF

J gene: TRBJ1-1
V gene: TRBV5-1
CDR3 length: 15
CDR3 protein: CASSLDLAKGTEAFF

J gene: TRBJ2-7
V gene: TRBV5-8
CDR3 length: 14
CDR3 protein: CASSRGTGEDEQYF

J gene: TRBJ2-5
V gene: TRBV12-3/TRBV12-4
CDR3 length: 12
CDR3 protein: CASSSVEENQYF

J gene: TRBJ2-7
V gene: TRBV9
CDR3 length: 16
CDR3 protein: CASSPGAGTSFYEQYF

J gene: TRBJ2-1
V gene: TRBV12-3/TRBV12-4
CDR3 length: 16
CDR3 protein: CASSLALSGNYNEQFF

J gene: TRBJ2-3
V gene: TRBV29-1
CDR3 length: 13
CDR3 protein: CSVVSTGGDTQYF

J gene: TRBJ1-2
V gene: TRBV27
CDR3 length: 15
CDR3 protein: CASSANGATGYGYTF

J gene: TRBJ2-3
V gene: TRBV9
CDR3 length: 15
CDR3 protein: CHSSVAWGLTDTQYF

J gene: TRBJ1-1
V gene: TRBV5-1
CDR3 length: 16
CDR3 protein: CASSPRTRGESTEAFF

J gene: TRBJ1-1
V gene: TRBV6-2/TRBV6-3
CDR3 length: 16
CDR3 protein: CASSYDRTGINTEAFF

J gene: TRBJ2-7
V gene: TRBV4-3
CDR3 length: 14
CDR3 protein: CASSQDRQAYEQYF

J gene: TRBJ1-2
V gene: TRBV29-1
CDR3 length: 14
CDR3 protein: CSGIEGRSVDGYTF

J gene: TRBJ2-7
V gene: TRBV2
CDR3 length: 11
CDR3 protein: CATRGTYEQYF

J gene: TRBJ1-1
V gene: TRBV19
CDR3 length: 15
CDR3 protein: CASSTVRGPNTEAFF

J gene: TRBJ2-7
V gene: TRBV28
CDR3 length: 15
CDR3 protein: CASRSTSGGTYEQYF

J gene: TRBJ2-7
V gene: TRBV28
CDR3 length: 15
CDR3 protein: CASSLRGAGAYEQYF

J gene: TRBJ2-5
V gene: TRBV5-1
CDR3 length: 17
CDR3 protein: CASSSPPGDSQKETQYF

J gene: TRBJ2-3
V gene: TRBV30
CDR3 length: 10
CDR3 protein: CAWVADTQYF

J gene: TRBJ2-1
V gene: TRBV29-1
CDR3 length: 17
CDR3 protein: CSVEYPGGSSSYNEQFF

J gene: TRBJ1-5
V gene: TRBV2
CDR3 length: 13
CDR3 protein: CASSEFLNQPQHF

J gene: TRBJ2-3
V gene: TRBV7-9
CDR3 length: 16
CDR3 protein: CASSSPLAGTTDTQYF